This TCR beta chain was identified in a study of monozygotic twins with cystic fibrosis. Findings and caveats of the study: Unrelated CF individuals shared fewer identical clonotypes than monozygotic CF twins. Clonality was generally low (median roughly 0.0095), higher in the most severe patients. Co-twins had the most similar V usage for 13 of 16 pairs, J for 8.

Generated by immunoSEQ multiplex PCR, the TCRdb table keeps only in-frame clones and is missing some. The sample lists tens of thousands of clones; approximately 98% were seen once. CDR3 size: 17 residues. Germline V gene sequence: CDR1 SGHRS, CDR2 YFSETQ. J was trimmed by 2 bases and V by 2 bases; bases with no gene match: 5. About this clone: Antigen specificity is unknown.

The chain combines TRBV5-1 with TRBJ2-5, with 14 nucleotides matching TRBD2. The receptor's source is a girl aged 10 to 17 with cystic fibrosis. Source material: blood. CDR3 region: CASSFSRLAGGQETQYF. The CDR3 DNA reads as TGCGCCAGCAGCTTCTCTAGACTAGCGGGAGGGCAAGAGACCCAGTACTTC.